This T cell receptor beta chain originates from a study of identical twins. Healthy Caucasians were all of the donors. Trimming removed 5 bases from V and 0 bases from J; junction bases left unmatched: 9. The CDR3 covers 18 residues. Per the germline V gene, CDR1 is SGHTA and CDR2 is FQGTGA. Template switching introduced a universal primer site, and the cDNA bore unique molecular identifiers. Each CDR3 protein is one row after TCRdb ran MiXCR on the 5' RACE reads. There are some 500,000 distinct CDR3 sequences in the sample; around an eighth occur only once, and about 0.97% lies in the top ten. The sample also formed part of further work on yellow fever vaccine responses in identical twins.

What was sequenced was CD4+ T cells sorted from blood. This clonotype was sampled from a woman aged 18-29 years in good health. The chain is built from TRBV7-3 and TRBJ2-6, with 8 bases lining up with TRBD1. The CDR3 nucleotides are TGTGCCAGCAGCGCCACCCGGGACAGGTTCTCTGGGGCCAACGTCCTGACTTTC. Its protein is CASSATRDRFSGANVLTF.